The 26 T cell receptor beta chains listed next were all sequenced from one sample in a study of blood T cells in healthy people across ages. Then a second PCR, running roughly 6 to 12 cycles, was carried out with a sample-barcoded 5' primer and a J-beta primer mix. TCRdb reprocessed the 5' RACE reads via MiXCR and lists one record per CDR3 protein. Among over 950,000 distinct CDR3 sequences listed, 35% to 40% were seen once. Sequences were obtained from blood. These receptors were taken from a man between 18 and 35 years old in good health.

This clonotype turned up a few times. V usage is TRBV6-1 and J usage is TRBJ2-5; possibly TRBD1 for D (5 bases). Germline V lookup: CDR1 MNHNS, CDR2 SASEGT. The ends were cut back, 5 bases at V and 5 bases at J, with 24 bases in the middle. The CDR3 loop spans 17 amino acids. CDR3 nucleotide sequence: TGTGCCAGCAGTAGACAGTCCGGTTCCGTGGTCTGGGAGACCCAGTACTTC. This gives the protein CASSRQSGSVVWETQYF.

The chain joins TRBV4-2 to TRBJ2-1; the D is unclear. The CDR3 sequence is 13 residues long. CDR1 LGHNA and CDR2 YNFKEQ come from the germline V gene. The V end lost 0 bases, the J end lost 6 bases, and 6 bases lay between the germline ends. CDR3 sequence (DNA): TGTGCCAGCAGCCAAGAGGCTAGCAATGAGCAGTTCTTC. This sequence encodes CASSQEASNEQFF.

V is TRBV7-9 and J is TRBJ1-2; D unresolved. The CDR3 is 12 amino acids. Germline V gene sequence: CDR1 SEHNR, CDR2 FQNEAQ (reference sequence). V was pared by 5 bases and J by 8 bases, with 12 bases between. DNA for the CDR3: TGTGCCAGCAGCGACGGTGGGGAGGGCTACACCTTC. As protein: CASSDGGEGYTF. Complete variable domain (other parts from reference TRBV7-9 and TRBJ1-2): DTGVSQNPRHKITKRGQNVTFRCDPISEHNRLYWYRQTLGQGPEFLTYFQNEAQLEKSRLLSDRFSAERPKGSFSTLEIQRTEQGDSAMYLCASSDGGEGYTFGSGTRLTVV.

The chain joins TRBV20-1 to TRBJ2-7; D may be TRBD1 (6 bases). This CDR3 contains 14 residues. The V end was cut by 6 bases, the J end by 5 bases, with 20 bases between. CDR1 and CDR2 (germline): DFQATT, SNEGSKA (reference sequence). The CDR3 loop reads CSASLRGHFNEQYF. DNA for the CDR3: TGCAGTGCGTCCCTTAGGGGACACTTCAACGAGCAGTACTTC.

This clonotype was found a few times. This chain links TRBV9 with TRBJ1-2; D unresolved. Looked up from germline, CDR1 is SGDLS and CDR2 is YYNGEE. Between the trimmed V and J ends, which lost 3 bases and 5 bases, there was a span of 8 bases. The CDR3 length is 12 residues. The CDR3 sequence is CASSAVSYGYTF. The CDR3, as DNA: TGTGCCAGCAGCGCAGTCTCGTATGGCTACACCTTC.

This chain links TRBV4-2 with TRBJ2-2; maybe TRBD2 (5 bases). Trimming cost V 4 bases and J 1 base, with 13 bases left between them. The V gene's germline CDR1 is LGHNA and CDR2 YNFKEQ. The CDR3 runs 16 residues. The CDR3 loop is CASSPREGLNTGELFF. CDR3 coding DNA: TGTGCCAGCAGCCCCCGAGAGGGCCTGAACACCGGGGAGCTGTTTTTT.

V and J are TRBV6-5 and TRBJ1-1; D not resolved. Germline V gives CDR1 MNHEY, CDR2 SVGAGI. The CDR3 consists of 13 residues. Trimming pared 5 bases from V and 5 bases from J, leaving 12 bases between. CDR3 sequence reads: CASSATIGTEAFF. The DNA of the CDR3 is TGTGCCAGCAGTGCCACCATCGGGACTGAAGCTTTCTTT.

The rearrangement uses TRBV12-3 or TRBV12-4 and TRBJ2-5; D may match TRBD1 or TRBD2 (5 bases each). The CDR3 length is 14 residues. V gave up 1 base and J gave up 5 bases, with 11 bases separating them. Here the CDR3 DNA reads TGTGCCAGCAGTTTAGGGGTCGGGGCTGAGACCCAGTACTTC. Protein sequence: CASSLGVGAETQYF.

The rearrangement uses TRBV10-3 and TRBJ2-7; 7 bases are shared with TRBD1. Trimming removed 2 bases from V and 0 bases from J; junction bases left unmatched: 1. Germline CDR1 ENHRY, CDR2 SYGVKD. CDR3 length equals 14 residues. The CDR3 loop is CAISEGTASYEQYF. The CDR3, as DNA: TGTGCCATCAGTGAGGGGACAGCCTCCTACGAGCAGTACTTC.

This clonotype has only a few counts. This chain uses TRBV2 with TRBJ2-1; D gene ambiguous. Germline lookup yields CDR1 SNHLY and CDR2 FYNNEI. Trimming pared 9 bases from V and 3 bases from J, leaving 27 bases between. The CDR3 extends over 18 amino acids. CDR3 sequence reads: CARQHSDDYPTYYNEQFF. The DNA for the CDR3 is TGTGCCAGACAACACTCGGACGATTACCCGACGTACTACAATGAGCAGTTCTTC.

This clonotype was seen a few times. CDR3 nucleotide sequence: TGTGCCAGCAGCTTAGCACTTCAGGGAGAGGTGGAGTTCTTC. Its translation is CASSLALQGEVEFF. This chain joins TRBV7-2 and TRBJ2-1; either TRBD1 or TRBD2 may fit D (5 bases each). Trimming left V 0 bases short and J 14 bases short, with 17 bases between. CDR3 length: 14 residues. CDR1 and CDR2 from the germline V gene are SGHTA and FQGNSA.

The chain has TRBV29-1 and TRBJ2-2, with 9 bases lining up with TRBD1. CDR3 length: 15 residues. Looked up from germline, CDR1 is SQVTM and CDR2 is ANQGSEA. Unmatched junction bases numbered 9, after V lost 7 bases and J lost 3 bases. In DNA, the CDR3 is TGCAGCGCTCGGGTCCGGGACAGGGACACCGGGGAGCTGTTTTTT. This gives the protein CSARVRDRDTGELFF.

This clonotype was observed a handful of times. This chain links TRBV4-2 with TRBJ2-1; no clear D gene. In germline, CDR1 is LGHNA, CDR2 YNFKEQ. V was shortened by 4 bases and J by 4 bases, with 11 bases between the two germline ends. The CDR3 contains 14 residues. The CDR3 loop reads CASSPSDSYNEQFF. CDR3 nucleotide sequence: TGTGCCAGCAGCCCATCCGACTCTTACAATGAGCAGTTCTTC.

This clonotype was counted only a few times. The chain uses TRBV6-2 or TRBV6-3 and TRBJ2-7; 12 bases match TRBD2. V was clipped by 5 bases and J by 2 bases; unmatched bases: 7. The CDR3 is 16 residues long. Per germline, CDR1 MNHEY and CDR2 SVGEGT. For the CDR3, the DNA is TGTGCCAGCAGTCACTGGACTAGCGGGGCGACCTACGAGCAGTACTTC. Translation gives CASSHWTSGATYEQYF.

CDR3 sequence (DNA): TGTGCCAGCAGTTTAGCGCGTCGTACCTACCCCTATGGCTACACCTTC. Its translation: CASSLARRTYPYGYTF. The V gene is TRBV12-3 or TRBV12-4, the J gene TRBJ1-2; D uncertain. The V end lost 0 bases, the J end lost 4 bases, and 15 bases lay between the germline ends. This CDR3 comprises 16 residues.

The chain recombines TRBV27 with TRBJ2-7, with D tentatively TRBD1 or TRBD2 (5 bases each). Germline V gene sequence: CDR1 MNHEY, CDR2 SMNVEV (reference sequence). Deletions cut 6 bases from V and 2 bases from J, with 11 bases between. The CDR3 has 13 amino acids. CDR3 residues: CASSHGTTYEQYF. The CDR3 DNA reads TGTGCCAGCAGCCACGGGACCACCTACGAGCAGTACTTC.

This clonotype has just one count. V is TRBV5-5 and J is TRBJ1-5; TRBD1 matches 7 bases. Losses at the gene ends were 0 bases for V and 4 bases for J; bases not matched to a gene: 7. The germline V gene encodes CDR1 SGHKS and CDR2 YYEKEE (reference sequence). The CDR3 has 16 residues. CDR3 in DNA: TGTGCCAGCAGCTTGGAGACAGGGCGCGGAAATCAGCCCCAGCATTTT. Translation: CASSLETGRGNQPQHF.

V is TRBV4-3 and J is TRBJ2-2; D perhaps matches TRBD2 (6 bases). Germline V gene data show CDR1 as LGHNA and CDR2 as YSLEER. Trimming stripped 0 bases from V and 3 bases from J, with 11 bases between. The CDR3 covers 16 residues. CDR3 in amino acids: CASSQERDGYTGELFF. The CDR3 nucleotides read TGCGCCAGCAGCCAAGAGCGGGACGGGTACACCGGGGAGCTGTTTTTT.

The rearrangement links TRBV20-1 to TRBJ1-2; D is uncertain. With 8 bases removed from V and 4 bases from J, the gap between germline ends came to 5 bases. Germline V CDR1 and CDR2: DFQATT, SNEGSKA (reference sequence). CDR3 length: 9 amino acids. The CDR3 region has the DNA TGCAGTTCCAGCTATGGCTACACCTTC. It specifies CSSSYGYTF.

The chain has TRBV27 and TRBJ2-4; possible D gene TRBD1, 5 bases. The CDR3 sequence is 18 residues long. Germline values: CDR1 MNHEY, CDR2 SMNVEV (reference sequence). The ends were cut back, 6 bases at V and 0 bases at J, with 21 bases in the middle. CDR3 coding DNA: TGTGCCAGCAGCCCTTTGACAGACACACCACTAGCCAAAAACATTCAGTACTTC. Translation gives CASSPLTDTPLAKNIQYF.

This clonotype was observed a few times. J is TRBJ2-5 and V is TRBV6-1; 7 bases map to TRBD1. The V and J ends lost 7 bases and 5 bases, in that order; junction bases with no gene match: 10. Per germline, CDR1 MNHNS and CDR2 SASEGT. The CDR3 loop spans 14 amino acids. The CDR3 region is CASNGQEYSETQYF. The CDR3 DNA sequence: TGTGCCAGCAATGGACAGGAGTACTCGGAGACCCAGTACTTC.

V is TRBV20-1 and J is TRBJ2-7; 10 nucleotides line up with TRBD2. V shed 5 bases and J 0 bases; nucleotides not matched to a gene: 10. The CDR3 has 16 amino acids. CDR1 DFQATT and CDR2 SNEGSKA come from the germline V gene (reference sequence). CDR3 in amino acids: CSAWGTSDNGSYEQYF. The CDR3 DNA reads as TGCAGTGCTTGGGGGACTAGCGACAATGGCTCCTACGAGCAGTACTTC.

The chain employs TRBV9 and TRBJ1-4, with a weak D call TRBD1 (5 bases). Germline V gene lookup returns CDR1 SGDLS and CDR2 YYNGEE. V was clipped by 0 bases and J by 8 bases, with 14 bases between them. This CDR3 has 15 residues. The CDR3 here is CASSVAAGRREKLFF. In DNA form, the CDR3 reads TGTGCCAGCAGCGTAGCAGCAGGGAGGCGGGAAAAACTGTTTTTT.

Notes on this clonotype: Given a much more abundant clone one base away, this may be a read error. This chain connects TRBV5-1 to TRBJ2-1, with D possibly TRBD2 on 6 matching bases. The CDR3 runs to 14 residues. Trimming pared 0 bases from V and 9 bases from J, leaving 13 bases between. The germline gives CDR1 SGHRS, CDR2 YFSETQ. CDR3 DNA: TGCGCCAGCAGCTTGGAGGTAGCGGAGAGTGAGCAGTTCTTC. Its translation: CASSLEVAESEQFF.

The V and J genes are TRBV7-2 and TRBJ2-5; D remains unclear. V lost 2 bases to trimming and J lost 6 bases, with 13 bases between them. The CDR3 is 14 amino acids. The germline V gene encodes CDR1 SGHTA and CDR2 FQGNSA. The CDR3 region has the DNA TGTGCCAGCAGCTTAATACTTGGGTTACAGACCCAGTACTTC. The encoded protein is CASSLILGLQTQYF. The full variable domain, in which reference TRBV7-2 and TRBJ2-5 provide the parts outside the CDR3, is GAGVSQSPSNKVTEKGKDVELRCDPISGHTALYWYRQSLGQGLEFLIYFQGNSAPDKSGLPSDRFSAERTGGSVSTLTIQRTQQEDSAVYLCASSLILGLQTQYFGPGTRLLVL.

This chain uses TRBV12-3 or TRBV12-4 with TRBJ1-2; 9 bases agree with TRBD1. This CDR3 spans 15 amino acids. The ends lost 5 bases at V and 4 bases at J; junction bases unmatched: 8. This chain's CDR3 is CASSPTGGMGYGYTF. CDR3 DNA sequence: TGTGCCAGCAGTCCGACAGGGGGTATGGGCTATGGCTACACCTTC.